The TCR beta chain under discussion was sequenced for a study of T-cell reconstitution after alpha-beta-depleted transplantation in children. The table lists this clonotype with many counts. Antigen specificity is unknown. Germline-derived CDR1 and CDR2 are LGHNA and YSLEER. CDR3 size: 17 residues. The V gene end was trimmed by 1 base and the J gene end by 1 base; junction bases not matched to a gene: 8. Preparation of the TCRbeta library used unique molecular identifiers. MiXCR was run by TCRdb on the PCR reads, yielding one entry per CDR3 protein. This table holds tens of thousands of distinct CDR3 sequences, 6.3% found once. Findings of the study overall: From newly produced T cells came most of the T-cell counts and diversity one year after transplant. There were some patients whose high TCRbeta diversity at day 60 came from surviving recipient T cells and thymic progenitors. Expanded clones from the graft, numbering several hundred, reportedly supplied alpha-beta T cells about two months after transplant.

This sequence joins TRBV4-3 and TRBJ2-7; 9 nucleotides match TRBD2. The TCR comes from a male patient younger than 18 who had a stem cell transplant for acute myeloid leukemia, so the T cells may come from the graft donor. The sequenced sample was PBMCs, mostly from graft donor cells, obtained 180 days after TCRalphabeta/CD19-depleted stem cell transplant. The CDR3 nucleotides read TGCGCCAGCAGCCAAGCCAGGGGTCTAGCGGGGTCCTACGAGCAGTACTTC. Amino acid sequence: CASSQARGLAGSYEQYF.